The entry below describes one T cell receptor (beta chain). PCR employed 60 Vbeta and 13 Jbeta primers. The assay was immunoSEQ multiplex PCR, and TCRdb's table has in-frame clones only and misses some. Of fewer than 200,000 clones in the sample, approximately 80% were seen once. This specimen belongs to a study of cytomegalovirus exposure and HLA in healthy donors. This CDR3 contains 14 residues. V lost 7 bases to trimming and J lost 3 bases; unmatched junction nucleotides: 7. Germline loops: CDR1 MNHEY, CDR2 SVGAGI. The receptor was derived from a man younger than 45 in good health and CMV-seronegative. Sequenced: PBMCs. The chain joins TRBV6-5 to TRBJ1-2, with 8 bases that match TRBD1. The DNA for the CDR3 is TGTGCCAGCACCCGGGACAGGACTGACTATGGCTACACCTTC. This codes for CASTRDRTDYGYTF.